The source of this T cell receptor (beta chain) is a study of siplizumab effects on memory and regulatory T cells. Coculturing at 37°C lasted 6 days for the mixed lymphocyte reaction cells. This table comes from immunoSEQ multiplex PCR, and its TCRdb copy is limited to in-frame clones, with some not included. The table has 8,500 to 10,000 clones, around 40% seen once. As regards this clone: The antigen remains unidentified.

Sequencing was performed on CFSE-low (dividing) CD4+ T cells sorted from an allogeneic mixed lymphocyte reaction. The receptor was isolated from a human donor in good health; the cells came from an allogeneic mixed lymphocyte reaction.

The CDR3 sequence is CASSLNGGRPYEQYF. The CDR3 region has the DNA TGTGCCAGCAGCTTAAATGGGGGTCGACCTTACGAGCAGTACTTC. This chain links TRBV11-2 with TRBJ2-7, with D possibly being TRBD1 or TRBD2 (5 bases each). The CDR3 has 15 residues. The V and J ends lost 2 bases and 4 bases respectively, with 15 bases between them. Germline V CDR1 and CDR2: SGHAT, FQNNGV.